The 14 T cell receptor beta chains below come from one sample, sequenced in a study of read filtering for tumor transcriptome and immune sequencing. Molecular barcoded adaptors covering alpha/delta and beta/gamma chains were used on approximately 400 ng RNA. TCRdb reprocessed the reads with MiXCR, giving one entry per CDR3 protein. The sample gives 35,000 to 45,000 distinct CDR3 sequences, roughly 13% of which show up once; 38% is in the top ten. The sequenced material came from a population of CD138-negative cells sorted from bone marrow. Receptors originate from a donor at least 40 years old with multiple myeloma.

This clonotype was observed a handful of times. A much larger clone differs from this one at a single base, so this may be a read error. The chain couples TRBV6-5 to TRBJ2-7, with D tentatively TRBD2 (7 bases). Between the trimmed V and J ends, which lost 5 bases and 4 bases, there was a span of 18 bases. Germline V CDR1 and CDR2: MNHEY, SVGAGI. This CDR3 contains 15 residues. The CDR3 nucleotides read TGTGCCAGCAGTAGGGGGGACGGGGGGTCGTACGAGCAGTACTTC. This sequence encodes CASSRGDGGSYEQYF.

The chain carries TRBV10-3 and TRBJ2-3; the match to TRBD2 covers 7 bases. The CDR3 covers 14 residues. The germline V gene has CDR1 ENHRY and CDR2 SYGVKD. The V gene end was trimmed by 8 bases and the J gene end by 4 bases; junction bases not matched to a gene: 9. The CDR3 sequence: CAIGLGGSADTQYF. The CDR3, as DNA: TGTGCCATCGGCCTGGGGGGGTCAGCAGATACGCAGTATTTT.

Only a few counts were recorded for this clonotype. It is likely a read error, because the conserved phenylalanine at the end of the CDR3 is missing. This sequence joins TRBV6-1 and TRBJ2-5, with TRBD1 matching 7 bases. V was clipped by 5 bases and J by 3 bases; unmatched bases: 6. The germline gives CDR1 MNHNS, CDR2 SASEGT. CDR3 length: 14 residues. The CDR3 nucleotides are TGTGCCAGCAGTTCTCAGACAGGGAAAGAGACCCAGTACTAC. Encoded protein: CASSSQTGKETQYY.

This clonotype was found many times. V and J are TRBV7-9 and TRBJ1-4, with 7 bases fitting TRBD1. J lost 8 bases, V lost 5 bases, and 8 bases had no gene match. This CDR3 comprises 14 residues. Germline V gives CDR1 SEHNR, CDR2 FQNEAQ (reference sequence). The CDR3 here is CASSQRQGGEKLFF. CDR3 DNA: TGTGCCAGCAGCCAACGACAGGGTGGGGAAAAACTGTTTTTT.

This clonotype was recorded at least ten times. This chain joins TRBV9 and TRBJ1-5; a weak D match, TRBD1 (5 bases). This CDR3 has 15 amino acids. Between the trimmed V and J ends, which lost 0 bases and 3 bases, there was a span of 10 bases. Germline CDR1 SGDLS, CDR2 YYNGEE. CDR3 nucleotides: TGTGCCAGCAGCGTAGTGGGGGATCCCAATCAGCCCCAGCATTTT. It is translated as CASSVVGDPNQPQHF.

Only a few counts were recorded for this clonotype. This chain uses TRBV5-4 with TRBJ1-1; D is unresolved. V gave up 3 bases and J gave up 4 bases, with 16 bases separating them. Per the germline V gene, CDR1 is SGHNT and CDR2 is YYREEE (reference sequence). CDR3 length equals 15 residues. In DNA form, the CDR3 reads TGTGCCAGCAGCTCGGACGGTCGACTTGGCACTGAAGCTTTCTTT. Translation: CASSSDGRLGTEAFF.

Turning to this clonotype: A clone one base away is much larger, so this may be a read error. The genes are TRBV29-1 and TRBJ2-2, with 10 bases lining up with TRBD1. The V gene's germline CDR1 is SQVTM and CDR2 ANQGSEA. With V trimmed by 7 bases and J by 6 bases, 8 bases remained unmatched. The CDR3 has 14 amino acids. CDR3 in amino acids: CSATRDRGAGELFF. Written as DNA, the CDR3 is TGCAGCGCAACCCGGGACAGGGGAGCCGGGGAGCTGTTTTTT.

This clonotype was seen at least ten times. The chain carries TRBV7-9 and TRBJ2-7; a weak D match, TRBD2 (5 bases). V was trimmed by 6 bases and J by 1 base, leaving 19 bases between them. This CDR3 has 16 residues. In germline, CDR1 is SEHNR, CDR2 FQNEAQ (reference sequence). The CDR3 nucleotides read TGTGCCAGCAGAAGGAGCGGCCAAGGAGTGTCCTACGAGCAGTACTTC. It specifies CASRRSGQGVSYEQYF.

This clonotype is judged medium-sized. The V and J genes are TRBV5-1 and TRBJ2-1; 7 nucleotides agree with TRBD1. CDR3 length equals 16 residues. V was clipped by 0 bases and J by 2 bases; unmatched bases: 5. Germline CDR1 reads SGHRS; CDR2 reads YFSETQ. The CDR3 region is CASSLGQGFAYNEQFF. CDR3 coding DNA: TGCGCCAGCAGCTTGGGACAGGGATTTGCCTACAATGAGCAGTTCTTC.

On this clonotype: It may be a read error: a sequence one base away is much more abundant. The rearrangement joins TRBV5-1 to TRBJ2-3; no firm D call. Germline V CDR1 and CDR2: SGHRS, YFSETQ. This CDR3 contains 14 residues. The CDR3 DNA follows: TGCGCCAGCAGCTTGGGACACTTCACAGATACGCAGTGTTTT. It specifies CASSLGHFTDTQCF.

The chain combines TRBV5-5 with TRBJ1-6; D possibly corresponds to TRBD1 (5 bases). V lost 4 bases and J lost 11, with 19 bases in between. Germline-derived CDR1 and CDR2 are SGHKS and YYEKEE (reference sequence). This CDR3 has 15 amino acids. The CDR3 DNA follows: TGTGCCAGCAGCGTCATGACAGTCAACGGCGCACCCCTCCACTTT. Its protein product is CASSVMTVNGAPLHF.

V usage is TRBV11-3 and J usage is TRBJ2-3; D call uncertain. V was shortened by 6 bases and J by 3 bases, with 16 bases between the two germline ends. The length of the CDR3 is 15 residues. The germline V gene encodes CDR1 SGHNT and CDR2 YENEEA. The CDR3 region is CASREMALETDTQYF. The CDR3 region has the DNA TGTGCCAGCAGAGAAATGGCGCTCGAGACAGATACGCAGTATTTT.

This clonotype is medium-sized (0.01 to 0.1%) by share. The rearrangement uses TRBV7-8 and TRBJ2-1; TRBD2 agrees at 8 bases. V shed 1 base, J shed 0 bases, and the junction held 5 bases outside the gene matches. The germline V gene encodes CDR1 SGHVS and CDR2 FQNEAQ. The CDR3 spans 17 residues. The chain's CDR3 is CASSLVTSGTSYNEQFF. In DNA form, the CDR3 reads TGTGCCAGCAGCTTAGTAACTAGCGGAACCTCCTACAATGAGCAGTTCTTC.

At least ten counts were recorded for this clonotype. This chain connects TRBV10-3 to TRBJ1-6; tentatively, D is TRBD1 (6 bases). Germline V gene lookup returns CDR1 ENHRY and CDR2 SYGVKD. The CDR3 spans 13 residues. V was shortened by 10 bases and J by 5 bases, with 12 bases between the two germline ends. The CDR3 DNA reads TGTGCCAACCGACAGGCCGATAATTCACCCCTCCACTTT. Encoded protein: CANRQADNSPLHF.